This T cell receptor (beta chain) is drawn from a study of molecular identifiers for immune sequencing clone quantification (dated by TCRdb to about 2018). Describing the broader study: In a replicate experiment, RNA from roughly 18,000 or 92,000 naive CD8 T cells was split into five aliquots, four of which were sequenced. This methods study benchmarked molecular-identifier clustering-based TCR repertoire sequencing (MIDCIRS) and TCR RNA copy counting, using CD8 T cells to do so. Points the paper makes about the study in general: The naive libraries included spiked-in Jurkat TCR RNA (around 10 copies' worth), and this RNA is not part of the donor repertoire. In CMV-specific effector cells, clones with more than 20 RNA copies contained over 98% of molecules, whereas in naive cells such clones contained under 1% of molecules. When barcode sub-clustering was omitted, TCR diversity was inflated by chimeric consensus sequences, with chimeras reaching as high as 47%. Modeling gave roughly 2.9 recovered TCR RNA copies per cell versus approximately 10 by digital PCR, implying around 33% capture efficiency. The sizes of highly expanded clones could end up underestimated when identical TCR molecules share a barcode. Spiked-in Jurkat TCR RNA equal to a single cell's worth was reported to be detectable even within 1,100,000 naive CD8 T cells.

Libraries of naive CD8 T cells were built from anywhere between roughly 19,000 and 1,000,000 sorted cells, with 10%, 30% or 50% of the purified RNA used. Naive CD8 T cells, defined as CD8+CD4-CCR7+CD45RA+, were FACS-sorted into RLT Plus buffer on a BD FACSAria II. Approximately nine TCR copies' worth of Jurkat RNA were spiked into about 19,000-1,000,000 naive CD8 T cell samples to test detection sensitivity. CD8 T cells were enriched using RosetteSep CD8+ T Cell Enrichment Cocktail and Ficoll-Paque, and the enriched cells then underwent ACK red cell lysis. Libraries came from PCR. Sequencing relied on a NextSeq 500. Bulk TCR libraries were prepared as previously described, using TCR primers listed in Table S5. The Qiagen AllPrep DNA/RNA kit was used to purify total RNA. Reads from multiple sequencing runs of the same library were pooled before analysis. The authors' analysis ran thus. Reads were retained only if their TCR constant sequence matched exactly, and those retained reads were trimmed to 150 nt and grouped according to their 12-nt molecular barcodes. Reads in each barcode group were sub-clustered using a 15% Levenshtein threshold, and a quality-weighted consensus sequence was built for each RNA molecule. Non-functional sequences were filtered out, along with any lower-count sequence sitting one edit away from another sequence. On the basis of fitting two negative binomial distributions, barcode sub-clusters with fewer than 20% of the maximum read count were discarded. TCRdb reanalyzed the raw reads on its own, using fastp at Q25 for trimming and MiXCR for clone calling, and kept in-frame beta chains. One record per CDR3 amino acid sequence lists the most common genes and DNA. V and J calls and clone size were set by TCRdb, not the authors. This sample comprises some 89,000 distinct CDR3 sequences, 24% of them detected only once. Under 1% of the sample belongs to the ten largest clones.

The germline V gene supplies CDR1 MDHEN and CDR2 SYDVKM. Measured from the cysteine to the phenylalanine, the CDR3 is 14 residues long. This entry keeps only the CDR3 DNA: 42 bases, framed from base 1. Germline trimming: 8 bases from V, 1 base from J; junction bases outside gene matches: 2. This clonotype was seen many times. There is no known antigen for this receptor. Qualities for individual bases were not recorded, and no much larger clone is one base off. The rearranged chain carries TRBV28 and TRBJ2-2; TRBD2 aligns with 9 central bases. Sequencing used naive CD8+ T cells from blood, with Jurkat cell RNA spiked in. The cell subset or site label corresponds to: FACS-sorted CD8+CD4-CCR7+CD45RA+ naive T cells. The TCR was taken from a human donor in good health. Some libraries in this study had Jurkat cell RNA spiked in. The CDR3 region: CASLAGLNTGELFF. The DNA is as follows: TGTGCCAGCCTAGCGGGACTGAACACCGGGGAGCTGTTTTTT.